Below, 3 T cell receptor beta chains from the same sample are listed, as sequenced in a study of CD8+CD57+ T cells in acquired aplastic anemia. Genomic DNA provided the template from which TCR beta VDJ and CDR3 profiles were obtained. Each CDR3 protein gets one entry after TCRdb re-called the reads with MiXCR. This sample has roughly 170,000 distinct CDR3 sequences, with 60% to 70% found just once. The sequencing input was sorted CD4+, CD8+, or CD8+CD57+ T cells (not recorded which) from PBMCs. These receptors were taken from a human donor in good health.

This clonotype occurred once. The gene calls are TRBV25-1 and TRBJ1-5; D might be TRBD1 (6 bases). The V gene's germline CDR1 is MGHDK and CDR2 SYGVNS. The CDR3 covers 14 residues. Trimming removed 3 bases from V and 4 bases from J, with 10 bases in between. The CDR3 loop is CASSDGRGNQPQHF. The CDR3 coding sequence is TGTGCCAGCAGTGACGGGAGGGGGAATCAGCCCCAGCATTTT.

The rearrangement joins TRBV7-9 to TRBJ1-1, with D possibly TRBD1 on 5 matching bases. Germline V lookup: CDR1 SEHNR, CDR2 FQNEAQ (reference sequence). The CDR3 consists of 13 residues. V lost 2 bases and J lost 7, with 11 bases in between. The CDR3 here is CASSLYLRGEAFF. DNA of the CDR3: TGTGCCAGCAGCTTATATTTAAGGGGTGAAGCTTTCTTT.

This chain joins TRBV20-1 and TRBJ2-7; TRBD1 is a possible D gene (7 bases). The CDR3 sequence is 13 residues long. CDR1 is DFQATT, CDR2 SNEGSKA, per germline (reference sequence). Trimming took off 3 bases at V and 4 bases at J, with 13 bases between the two ends. The CDR3 DNA reads as TGCAGTGCTAGGCGGAGGGGGCAGTACGAGCAGTACTTC. This sequence encodes CSARRRGQYEQYF.